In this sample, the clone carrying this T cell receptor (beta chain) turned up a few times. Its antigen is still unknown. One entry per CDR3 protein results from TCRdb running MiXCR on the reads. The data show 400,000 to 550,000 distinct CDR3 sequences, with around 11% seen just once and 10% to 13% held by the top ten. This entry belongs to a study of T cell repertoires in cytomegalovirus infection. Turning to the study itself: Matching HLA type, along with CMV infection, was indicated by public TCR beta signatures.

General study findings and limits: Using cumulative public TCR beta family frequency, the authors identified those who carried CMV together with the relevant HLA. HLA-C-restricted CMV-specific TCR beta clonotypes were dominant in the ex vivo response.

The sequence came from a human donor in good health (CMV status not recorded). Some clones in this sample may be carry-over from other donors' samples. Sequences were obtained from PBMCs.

Here the CDR3 DNA reads TGTGCCATCAGTGAGTTGGTAGCGGGGGATGAGCAGTTCTTC. Its translation: CAISELVAGDEQFF. The chain has TRBV10-3 and TRBJ2-1; 9 bases match TRBD2. Germline assignment: CDR1 ENHRY and CDR2 SYGVKD. This CDR3 region has 14 residues. The junction had 3 bases not matched to a gene; V was cut back by 1 base and J by 8 bases.